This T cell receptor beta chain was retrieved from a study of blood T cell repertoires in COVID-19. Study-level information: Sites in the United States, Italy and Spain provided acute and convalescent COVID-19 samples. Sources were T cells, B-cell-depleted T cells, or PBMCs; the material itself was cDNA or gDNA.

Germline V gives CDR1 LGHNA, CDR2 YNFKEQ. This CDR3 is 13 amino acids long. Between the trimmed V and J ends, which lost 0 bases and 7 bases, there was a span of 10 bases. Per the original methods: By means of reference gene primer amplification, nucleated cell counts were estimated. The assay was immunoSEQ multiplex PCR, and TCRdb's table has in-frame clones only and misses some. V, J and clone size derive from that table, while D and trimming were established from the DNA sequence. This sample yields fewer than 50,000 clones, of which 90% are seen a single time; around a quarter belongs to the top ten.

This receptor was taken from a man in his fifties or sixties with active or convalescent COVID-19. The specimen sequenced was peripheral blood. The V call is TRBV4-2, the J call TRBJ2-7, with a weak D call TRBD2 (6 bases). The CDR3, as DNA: TGTGCCAGCAGCCAAGAAGGCGCGGGAGAGCAGTACTTC. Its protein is CASSQEGAGEQYF.